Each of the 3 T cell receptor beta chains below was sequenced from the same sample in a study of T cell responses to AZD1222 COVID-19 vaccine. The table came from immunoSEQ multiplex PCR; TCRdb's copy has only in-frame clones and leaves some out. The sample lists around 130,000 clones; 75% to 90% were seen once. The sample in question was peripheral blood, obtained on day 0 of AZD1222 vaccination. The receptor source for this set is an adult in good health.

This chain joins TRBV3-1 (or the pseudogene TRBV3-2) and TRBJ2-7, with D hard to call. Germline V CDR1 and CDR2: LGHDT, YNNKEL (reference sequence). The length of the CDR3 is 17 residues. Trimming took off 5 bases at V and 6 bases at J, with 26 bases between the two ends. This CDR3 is CASSKPSSQRRFTEQYF. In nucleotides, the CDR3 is TGTGCCAGCAGCAAACCAAGTTCCCAGCGACGCTTTACCGAGCAGTACTTC.

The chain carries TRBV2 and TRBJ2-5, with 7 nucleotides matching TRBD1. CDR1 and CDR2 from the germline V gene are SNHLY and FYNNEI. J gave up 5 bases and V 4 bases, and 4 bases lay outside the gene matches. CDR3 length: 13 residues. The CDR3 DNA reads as TGTGCCAGCAGTGCTGACAGGGAGGAGACCCAGTACTTC. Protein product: CASSADREETQYF.

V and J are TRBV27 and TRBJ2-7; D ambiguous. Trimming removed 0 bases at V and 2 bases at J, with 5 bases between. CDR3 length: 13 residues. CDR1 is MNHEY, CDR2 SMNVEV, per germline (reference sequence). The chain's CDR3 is CASSLSFAYEQYF. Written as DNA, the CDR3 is TGTGCCAGCAGTTTATCCTTCGCCTACGAGCAGTACTTC.